The rows below give T cell receptor beta chains drawn from one sample of a study of technical replicates of blood from a handful of donors. Sequenced by immunoSEQ multiplex PCR; TCRdb stores in-frame clones only, minus some. Here the sample spans about 59,000 clones, around 93% being singletons. The specimen sequenced was PBMCs. The receptor source for this set is a human donor in good health. Some clones in this sample may be carry-over from other donors' samples. Both conserved end residues are trimmed from each CDR3. A D gene is named only where the DNA matches it firmly.

CDR3 protein: ASSPGRQGREKLF
V gene: TRBV5-4
CDR3 length: 13
D gene: -

CDR3 protein: ASRLETDYGYT
V gene: TRBV21-1
CDR3 length: 11
D gene: -

CDR3 protein: ASSLEPGAFGFGYT
V gene: TRBV7-8
CDR3 length: 14
D gene: -

CDR3 protein: ASSARNTEAF
V gene: TRBV2
CDR3 length: 10
D gene: -

CDR3 protein: ASSFGAGYEQY
V gene: TRBV19
CDR3 length: 11
D gene: -

CDR3 protein: ASSQDGTDYEQY
V gene: TRBV4-2
CDR3 length: 12
D gene: TRBD1

CDR3 protein: ASSLDRGQEKLF
V gene: TRBV4-1
CDR3 length: 12
D gene: TRBD1

CDR3 protein: AISESSRRGSYNEQF
V gene: TRBV10-3
CDR3 length: 15
D gene: -

CDR3 protein: ASRILSGNTIY
V gene: TRBV6-6
CDR3 length: 11
D gene: -

CDR3 protein: ASSINSLRNTEAF
V gene: TRBV7-9
CDR3 length: 13
D gene: -

CDR3 protein: ASSLVARLSQETQY
V gene: TRBV11-2
CDR3 length: 14
D gene: -

CDR3 protein: ASSLRVAGDSGANVLT
V gene: TRBV5-1
CDR3 length: 16
D gene: -

CDR3 protein: ASSLADGRGRPGEKLF
V gene: TRBV5-1
CDR3 length: 16
D gene: TRBD1

CDR3 protein: AIRPTSGDEQF
V gene: TRBV10-3
CDR3 length: 11
D gene: TRBD2

CDR3 protein: ASSTGFRETQY
V gene: TRBV25-1
CDR3 length: 11
D gene: -

CDR3 protein: ASSLDQHHGYT
V gene: TRBV7-9
CDR3 length: 11
D gene: -

CDR3 protein: ASRATGVQPQH
V gene: TRBV2
CDR3 length: 11
D gene: TRBD1